The rows below give T cell receptor beta chains drawn from one sample of a study of post-analysis software for immune sequencing data. MiXCR was run by TCRdb on the PCR reads, yielding one entry per CDR3 protein. Of some 690,000 distinct CDR3 sequences listed, 30% are singletons. The sequenced sample was blood. Receptors originate from a girl aged 5 to 17 with multiple sclerosis. The CDR3 runs from the conserved cysteine through the conserved F or W. The D gene is left open where the match is weak. Clone size appears in some rows only: once, few, many, or a class for an expanded clone.

clone_size,d_call,j_call,v_call,cdr3_nt,cdr3_aa
NA,NA,TRBJ2-3,TRBV10-1,TGCGCCAGCAGTGGGGTAGCGGACGGCACAGATACGCAGTATTTT,CASSGVADGTDTQYF
once,TRBD2,TRBJ2-1,TRBV14,TGTGCCAGCAGCCAAGTTCCAGGGCGGGGGAATGAGCAGTTCTTC,CASSQVPGRGNEQFF
NA,TRBD2,TRBJ2-3,TRBV28,TGTGCCAGCAGCCGTTGGACTAGCGGGAGTGTCCCAGATACGCAGTATTTT,CASSRWTSGSVPDTQYF
few,NA,TRBJ2-7,TRBV7-2,TGTGCCAGCAGTAGGCACGCCACCTACGAGCAGTACTTC,CASSRHATYEQYF
NA,TRBD2,TRBJ2-3,TRBV29-1,TGCAGCGGTGGGACTAGCGGGGGCACAGATACGCAGTATTTT,CSGGTSGGTDTQYF
few,TRBD2,TRBJ2-3,TRBV12-3/TRBV12-4,TGTGCCAGCAGTTCGGGTCGACAGGGGGGGGGACTAGCGGACACAGATACGCAGTATTTT,CASSSGRQGGGLADTDTQYF
few,TRBD1,TRBJ2-4,TRBV29-1,TGCAGCGTTGTGAAGGACAGGGCTTTGGGGGAAAACATTCAGTACTTC,CSVVKDRALGENIQYF
few,TRBD2,TRBJ2-3,TRBV7-2,TGTGCCAGCAGCTTAAATTCTGCGGGGGGCACAGATACGCAGTATTTT,CASSLNSAGGTDTQYF
few,NA,TRBJ2-4,TRBV6-2/TRBV6-3,TGTGCCAGCAGTTACTCGATATCGAACATTCAGTACTTC,CASSYSISNIQYF
NA,TRBD2,TRBJ2-3,TRBV20-1,TGCAGTGCGGGGACTAGCGGGAGCGTCACAGATACGCAGTATTTT,CSAGTSGSVTDTQYF
NA,TRBD2,TRBJ2-7,TRBV20-1,TGCAGTGCTGAGGCGGCGGTAGCGGGAGGGTTCTCCTACGAGCAGTACTTC,CSAEAAVAGGFSYEQYF
few,TRBD2,TRBJ2-5,TRBV12-3/TRBV12-4,TGTGCCAGCAGGGGGGGGGGACTAGCGGGAGGCGCTAACGGAGAGACCCAGTACTTC,CASRGGGLAGGANGETQYF
NA,NA,TRBJ1-5,TRBV6-6,TGTGCCAGCCTACAGGGTGGCAATCAGCCCCAGCATTTT,CASLQGGNQPQHF
NA,NA,TRBJ2-3,TRBV20-1,TGCAGTGCTAGAGGGCCCACGCAGTATTTT,CSARGPTQYF
few,TRBD2,TRBJ2-1,TRBV13,TGTGCCAGCAGCTTAATGCGGGGGGGTTCCTACAATGAGCAGTTCTTC,CASSLMRGGSYNEQFF
NA,TRBD1,TRBJ2-1,TRBV7-2,TGTGCCAGCAGCCTGACCGGGACAGGCTACAATGAGCAGTTCTTC,CASSLTGTGYNEQFF
many,NA,TRBJ2-7,TRBV7-2,TGTGCCAGCAGCCCCTGGGTGAGCTCCTACGAGCAGTACTTC,CASSPWVSSYEQYF
NA,NA,TRBJ1-2,TRBV4-2,TGTGCCAGCAGCCAAGAACCCAGGGCTGACTATGGCTACACCTTC,CASSQEPRADYGYTF